A selection of T cell receptor beta chains follows, all from one sample in a study of glioma-infiltrating T cells. TCRdb reprocessed the multiplex PCR reads with MiXCR, giving one entry per CDR3 protein. The sample has approximately 110,000 distinct CDR3 sequences, less than 30% seen once. Sequencing was carried out using glioma tissue, nonneoplastic brain tissue, or PBMCs (not recorded which). The receptors originated from a human donor with low-grade glioma or glioblastoma, undergoing nonglioma brain surgery, or in good health (not recorded which). Both conserved end residues are part of each CDR3. The D gene is left open where the match is weak. Rows give clone size only sometimes, using once, few, many, or a class for an expanded clone.

15,.,many,TRBJ1-4,TRBV15,TGTGCCACCAGCAGAGATCGACAGTTTAATGAAAAACTGTTTTTT,CATSRDRQFNEKLFF
16,.,many,TRBJ1-6,TRBV5-4,TGTGCCAGCAGGAGTTCGCGAGACAGCTATAATTCACCCCTCCACTTT,CASRSSRDSYNSPLHF
12,.,many,TRBJ1-1,TRBV11-2,TGTGCCAGCAGCTCCAGGGACACTGAAGCTTTCTTT,CASSSRDTEAFF
14,.,few,TRBJ1-1,TRBV5-1,TGCGCCAGCAGCCGGGGGACGGTGAACACTGAAGCTTTCTTT,CASSRGTVNTEAFF
15,.,many,TRBJ2-7,TRBV7-2,TGTGCCAGCAGCTTAGACTCCCGGGGGCGGTACGAGCAGTACTTC,CASSLDSRGRYEQYF
16,.,many,TRBJ1-5,TRBV7-2,TGTGCCAGCAGCTTAATGTCGGGGGGCACAGCTCAGCCCCAGCATTTT,CASSLMSGGTAQPQHF
17,.,many,TRBJ1-1,TRBV6-2/TRBV6-3,TGTGCCAGCAGTTACTTCCGACGGACGAGAGGAAGCACTGAAGCTTTCTTT,CASSYFRRTRGSTEAFF
15,TRBD2,many,TRBJ2-1,TRBV18,TGTGCCAGCTCACCACAGTCTAGCGGGTACAATGAGCAGTTCTTC,CASSPQSSGYNEQFF
15,TRBD1,.,TRBJ1-1,TRBV19,TGTGTTAGTACTAGGGACAGGGGGCGCGGCACTGAAGCTTTCTTT,CVSTRDRGRGTEAFF
12,.,.,TRBJ2-5,TRBV19,TGTGCCAGTAGCTCCCGGGGAGAGACCCAGTACTTC,CASSSRGETQYF
13,.,few,TRBJ2-1,TRBV4-3,TGCGCCAGCAGCCCCCGCGTGGGCAATGAGCAGTTCTTC,CASSPRVGNEQFF
15,.,many,TRBJ1-2,TRBV5-1,TGCGCCAGCAGCGCGTCGGGGGCGACTAACTATGGCTACACCTTC,CASSASGATNYGYTF
15,.,few,TRBJ2-7,TRBV9,TGTGCCAGCAGCGTAGAGACGGGAAACCAATACGAGCAGTACTTC,CASSVETGNQYEQYF
14,TRBD1,many,TRBJ2-7,TRBV19,TGTGCCAGTAGTACCAACAGGGGGAACTACGAGCAGTACTTC,CASSTNRGNYEQYF
18,TRBD2,.,TRBJ2-7,TRBV9,TGTGCCAGCAGCGTAGGTACTAGCGGTCCCGGAGCTACCTACGAGCAGTACTTC,CASSVGTSGPGATYEQYF
15,TRBD1,many,TRBJ1-1,TRBV5-1,TGCGCCAGCACCTCTTCGGACAGGGTGAACACTGAAGCTTTCTTT,CASTSSDRVNTEAFF
15,.,.,TRBJ1-1,TRBV27,TGTGCCAGCAGTTTATGGACTAGCGGTAATACGAAGCAGTTCTTT,CASSLWTSGNTKQFF
11,.,.,TRBJ2-3,TRBV29-1,TGCAGCGTTGCGCCCACAGATACGCAGTATTTT,CSVAPTDTQYF
16,TRBD1,many,TRBJ1-5,TRBV28,TGTGCCAGCAGTTTTTACGGACAGGGGGACAATCAGCCCCAGCATTTT,CASSFYGQGDNQPQHF
14,.,.,TRBJ1-5,TRBV6-2/TRBV6-3,TGTGCCAGTAGTTACGGGGGTAAGTATCAGCCCCAGCATTTT,CASSYGGKYQPQHF
15,TRBD1,few,TRBJ2-1,TRBV5-1,TGCGCCAGCAGCGCTCGTACACAACAGGGGGGTGAGCAGTTCTTC,CASSARTQQGGEQFF
15,.,many,TRBJ2-1,TRBV5-4,TGTGCCAGCAGCTTGGTGGACGTGTTCCACAATGAGCAGTTCTTC,CASSLVDVFHNEQFF
11,.,many,TRBJ1-1,TRBV6-1,TGTGCCAGCAGTTGGGGGACTGAAGCTTTCTTT,CASSWGTEAFF
14,.,.,TRBJ1-5,TRBV19,TGTGCCAGTAACCCGTTGGGGGATTTTCAGCCCCAGCATTTT,CASNPLGDFQPQHF
16,.,many,TRBJ2-7,TRBV12-3/TRBV12-4,TGTGCCAGCAGTTTAATCAGGGGTTATATGTCTGGCGAGCAGTACTTC,CASSLIRGYMSGEQYF
10,.,many,TRBJ2-1,TRBV29-1,TGCAGCGTCTGGGCCAATGAGCAGTTCTTC,CSVWANEQFF
14,.,once,TRBJ1-6,TRBV6-1,TGTGCCAGCAGTTGGGGCGTGGGGCATTCACCCCTCCACTTT,CASSWGVGHSPLHF
15,.,few,TRBJ1-5,TRBV30,TGTGCCTGGAGCCTAGGAAGTGACTTCAATCAGCCCCAGCATTTT,CAWSLGSDFNQPQHF
13,TRBD2,many,TRBJ2-7,TRBV29-1,TGCAGCGCCGGACTAGCGGGAGACTACGAGCAGTACTTC,CSAGLAGDYEQYF
15,.,.,TRBJ2-1,TRBV11-2,TGTGCCAGCAGCGTGCGGCATGGGGGTTACAATGAGCAGTTCTTC,CASSVRHGGYNEQFF
13,.,many,TRBJ1-2,TRBV4-3,TGCGCCAGCAGCCAAGCTCTTACGGGTGGCTACACCTTC,CASSQALTGGYTF
13,.,.,TRBJ2-5,TRBV15,TGTGCCCCCAGCGATTTCGGAGGTCCCACCAAGTACTTC,CAPSDFGGPTKYF
13,TRBD1,.,TRBJ2-4,TRBV29-1,TGCAGCGCGACAGGGCTAGCCAAAAACATTCAGTACTTC,CSATGLAKNIQYF
14,.,many,TRBJ2-5,TRBV7-2,TGTGCCAGTCGCCCCGATAGACCCCAAGAGACCCAGTACTTC,CASRPDRPQETQYF
14,.,many,TRBJ2-1,TRBV6-1,TGTGCCAGCAGCTCCGGACTCTCCTACAATGAGCAGTTCTTC,CASSSGLSYNEQFF
15,TRBD2,few,TRBJ2-7,TRBV5-1,TGCGCCAGCAGCTGGACTAGCGGGAGCTCCTACGAGCAGTACTTC,CASSWTSGSSYEQYF
13,.,many,TRBJ2-7,TRBV20-1,TGCAGTGCCCCCGGAGGGATCTATTACGAGCAGTACTTC,CSAPGGIYYEQYF
14,.,many,TRBJ1-3,TRBV18,TGTGCCAGCGCACGCGACGTCTTAGGAAACACCATATATTTT,CASARDVLGNTIYF
13,TRBD1,.,TRBJ1-4,TRBV29-1,TGCAGCTTTAGGGGACAGGGGAATGAAAAACTGTTTTTT,CSFRGQGNEKLFF
15,.,many,TRBJ2-5,TRBV12-3/TRBV12-4,TGTGCCAGCAGTCCTCGGGGAGGGGGAGGAGAGACCCAGTACTTC,CASSPRGGGGETQYF
12,.,.,TRBJ2-3,TRBV29-1,TGCAGCGTTGCCAGCGGCACAGATACGCAGTATTTT,CSVASGTDTQYF
13,TRBD2,many,TRBJ2-7,TRBV7-2,TGTGCCGCCTCGCGGGGGGGCCTCTACGAGCAGTACTTC,CAASRGGLYEQYF
13,.,many,TRBJ1-5,TRBV15,TGTGCCACCAGGGAGGGTAGCAATCAGCCCCAGCATTTT,CATREGSNQPQHF
14,TRBD1,many,TRBJ1-4,TRBV18,TGTGCCAGCTCTCAACAGGGGCCTAATGAAAAACTGTTTTTT,CASSQQGPNEKLFF
12,TRBD1,many,TRBJ1-2,TRBV25-1,TGTGCCAGCAGTCAGGGGGCGCGGGGCTACACCTTC,CASSQGARGYTF
15,.,many,TRBJ2-1,TRBV18,TGTGCCAGCTCACCACGGGGACGAGGTCTCGATGGGCAGTTCTTC,CASSPRGRGLDGQFF
15,.,many,TRBJ1-5,TRBV20-1,TGCAGTGCTAGACAGGGCGTAGATAGCAATCAGCCCCAGCATTTT,CSARQGVDSNQPQHF
12,.,many,TRBJ2-7,TRBV3-1,TGTGCCAGCAGCCAAGTCAGGTACGAGCAGTACTTC,CASSQVRYEQYF
13,.,many,TRBJ1-1,TRBV27,TGTGCCAGCAGTTTAAGGTGGGGCACTGAAGCTTTCTTT,CASSLRWGTEAFF
15,TRBD2,many,TRBJ2-2,TRBV7-2,TGTGCCAGCAGCCAGGGACCGCGGGAGACCGGGGAGCTGTTTTTT,CASSQGPRETGELFF
14,.,many,TRBJ1-1,TRBV12-3/TRBV12-4,TGTGCCAGCAGTCACAGGGAATCAAACACTGAAGCTTTCTTT,CASSHRESNTEAFF
13,.,many,TRBJ1-5,TRBV12-3/TRBV12-4,TGTGCCAGCGTCTCCGCCAGTAATCAGCCCCAGCATTTT,CASVSASNQPQHF
16,TRBD2,many,TRBJ2-7,TRBV7-2,TGTGCCAGCAGCTTCCGACTAGCGGGGGCGTTGTACGAGCAGTACTTC,CASSFRLAGALYEQYF